This note documents a single T cell receptor (beta chain) sequence. The target antigen is unknown. This same CDR3 is encoded by further DNA sequences in the sample. Per germline, CDR1 LGHDT and CDR2 YNNKEL (reference sequence). This CDR3 is built from 12 residues. The V gene lost 1 base and the J gene lost 4 bases, with 2 bases spanning the gap. TCRdb's table, derived via immunoSEQ multiplex PCR, lists solely in-frame clones and lacks some. The data hold 180,000 or so clones, with roughly nine tenths observed a single time. The data were obtained in a study of T cell responses to AZD1222 COVID-19 vaccine. The study's findings and limits: A mostly white British donor set with more females was recruited, and clonal diversity was possibly underestimated.

The chain has TRBV3-1 (or the pseudogene TRBV3-2) and TRBJ1-3, with D uncertain. The clonotype comes from an adult who received the AZD1222 COVID-19 vaccine. The material was peripheral blood, obtained 28 days after the second AZD1222 dose. This chain's CDR3 is CASSQAGNTIYF. The DNA for the CDR3 is TGTGCCAGCAGCCAAGCCGGAAACACCATATATTTT.